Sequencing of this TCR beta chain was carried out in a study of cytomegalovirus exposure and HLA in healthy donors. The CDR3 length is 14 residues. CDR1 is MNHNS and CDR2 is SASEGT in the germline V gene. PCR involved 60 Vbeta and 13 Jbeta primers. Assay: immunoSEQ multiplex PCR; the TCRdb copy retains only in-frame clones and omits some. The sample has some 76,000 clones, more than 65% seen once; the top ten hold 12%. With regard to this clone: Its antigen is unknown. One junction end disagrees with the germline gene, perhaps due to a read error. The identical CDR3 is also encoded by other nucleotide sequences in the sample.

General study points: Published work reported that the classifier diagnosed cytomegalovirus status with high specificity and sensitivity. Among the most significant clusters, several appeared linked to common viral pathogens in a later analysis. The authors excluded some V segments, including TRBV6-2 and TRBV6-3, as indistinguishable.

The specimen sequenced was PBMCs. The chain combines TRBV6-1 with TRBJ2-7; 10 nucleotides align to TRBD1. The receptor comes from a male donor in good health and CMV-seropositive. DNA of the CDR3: TGTGCTAGCACCACGGGACAGGGGCCCTACGAGCAGTACTTC. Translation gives CASTTGQGPYEQYF.